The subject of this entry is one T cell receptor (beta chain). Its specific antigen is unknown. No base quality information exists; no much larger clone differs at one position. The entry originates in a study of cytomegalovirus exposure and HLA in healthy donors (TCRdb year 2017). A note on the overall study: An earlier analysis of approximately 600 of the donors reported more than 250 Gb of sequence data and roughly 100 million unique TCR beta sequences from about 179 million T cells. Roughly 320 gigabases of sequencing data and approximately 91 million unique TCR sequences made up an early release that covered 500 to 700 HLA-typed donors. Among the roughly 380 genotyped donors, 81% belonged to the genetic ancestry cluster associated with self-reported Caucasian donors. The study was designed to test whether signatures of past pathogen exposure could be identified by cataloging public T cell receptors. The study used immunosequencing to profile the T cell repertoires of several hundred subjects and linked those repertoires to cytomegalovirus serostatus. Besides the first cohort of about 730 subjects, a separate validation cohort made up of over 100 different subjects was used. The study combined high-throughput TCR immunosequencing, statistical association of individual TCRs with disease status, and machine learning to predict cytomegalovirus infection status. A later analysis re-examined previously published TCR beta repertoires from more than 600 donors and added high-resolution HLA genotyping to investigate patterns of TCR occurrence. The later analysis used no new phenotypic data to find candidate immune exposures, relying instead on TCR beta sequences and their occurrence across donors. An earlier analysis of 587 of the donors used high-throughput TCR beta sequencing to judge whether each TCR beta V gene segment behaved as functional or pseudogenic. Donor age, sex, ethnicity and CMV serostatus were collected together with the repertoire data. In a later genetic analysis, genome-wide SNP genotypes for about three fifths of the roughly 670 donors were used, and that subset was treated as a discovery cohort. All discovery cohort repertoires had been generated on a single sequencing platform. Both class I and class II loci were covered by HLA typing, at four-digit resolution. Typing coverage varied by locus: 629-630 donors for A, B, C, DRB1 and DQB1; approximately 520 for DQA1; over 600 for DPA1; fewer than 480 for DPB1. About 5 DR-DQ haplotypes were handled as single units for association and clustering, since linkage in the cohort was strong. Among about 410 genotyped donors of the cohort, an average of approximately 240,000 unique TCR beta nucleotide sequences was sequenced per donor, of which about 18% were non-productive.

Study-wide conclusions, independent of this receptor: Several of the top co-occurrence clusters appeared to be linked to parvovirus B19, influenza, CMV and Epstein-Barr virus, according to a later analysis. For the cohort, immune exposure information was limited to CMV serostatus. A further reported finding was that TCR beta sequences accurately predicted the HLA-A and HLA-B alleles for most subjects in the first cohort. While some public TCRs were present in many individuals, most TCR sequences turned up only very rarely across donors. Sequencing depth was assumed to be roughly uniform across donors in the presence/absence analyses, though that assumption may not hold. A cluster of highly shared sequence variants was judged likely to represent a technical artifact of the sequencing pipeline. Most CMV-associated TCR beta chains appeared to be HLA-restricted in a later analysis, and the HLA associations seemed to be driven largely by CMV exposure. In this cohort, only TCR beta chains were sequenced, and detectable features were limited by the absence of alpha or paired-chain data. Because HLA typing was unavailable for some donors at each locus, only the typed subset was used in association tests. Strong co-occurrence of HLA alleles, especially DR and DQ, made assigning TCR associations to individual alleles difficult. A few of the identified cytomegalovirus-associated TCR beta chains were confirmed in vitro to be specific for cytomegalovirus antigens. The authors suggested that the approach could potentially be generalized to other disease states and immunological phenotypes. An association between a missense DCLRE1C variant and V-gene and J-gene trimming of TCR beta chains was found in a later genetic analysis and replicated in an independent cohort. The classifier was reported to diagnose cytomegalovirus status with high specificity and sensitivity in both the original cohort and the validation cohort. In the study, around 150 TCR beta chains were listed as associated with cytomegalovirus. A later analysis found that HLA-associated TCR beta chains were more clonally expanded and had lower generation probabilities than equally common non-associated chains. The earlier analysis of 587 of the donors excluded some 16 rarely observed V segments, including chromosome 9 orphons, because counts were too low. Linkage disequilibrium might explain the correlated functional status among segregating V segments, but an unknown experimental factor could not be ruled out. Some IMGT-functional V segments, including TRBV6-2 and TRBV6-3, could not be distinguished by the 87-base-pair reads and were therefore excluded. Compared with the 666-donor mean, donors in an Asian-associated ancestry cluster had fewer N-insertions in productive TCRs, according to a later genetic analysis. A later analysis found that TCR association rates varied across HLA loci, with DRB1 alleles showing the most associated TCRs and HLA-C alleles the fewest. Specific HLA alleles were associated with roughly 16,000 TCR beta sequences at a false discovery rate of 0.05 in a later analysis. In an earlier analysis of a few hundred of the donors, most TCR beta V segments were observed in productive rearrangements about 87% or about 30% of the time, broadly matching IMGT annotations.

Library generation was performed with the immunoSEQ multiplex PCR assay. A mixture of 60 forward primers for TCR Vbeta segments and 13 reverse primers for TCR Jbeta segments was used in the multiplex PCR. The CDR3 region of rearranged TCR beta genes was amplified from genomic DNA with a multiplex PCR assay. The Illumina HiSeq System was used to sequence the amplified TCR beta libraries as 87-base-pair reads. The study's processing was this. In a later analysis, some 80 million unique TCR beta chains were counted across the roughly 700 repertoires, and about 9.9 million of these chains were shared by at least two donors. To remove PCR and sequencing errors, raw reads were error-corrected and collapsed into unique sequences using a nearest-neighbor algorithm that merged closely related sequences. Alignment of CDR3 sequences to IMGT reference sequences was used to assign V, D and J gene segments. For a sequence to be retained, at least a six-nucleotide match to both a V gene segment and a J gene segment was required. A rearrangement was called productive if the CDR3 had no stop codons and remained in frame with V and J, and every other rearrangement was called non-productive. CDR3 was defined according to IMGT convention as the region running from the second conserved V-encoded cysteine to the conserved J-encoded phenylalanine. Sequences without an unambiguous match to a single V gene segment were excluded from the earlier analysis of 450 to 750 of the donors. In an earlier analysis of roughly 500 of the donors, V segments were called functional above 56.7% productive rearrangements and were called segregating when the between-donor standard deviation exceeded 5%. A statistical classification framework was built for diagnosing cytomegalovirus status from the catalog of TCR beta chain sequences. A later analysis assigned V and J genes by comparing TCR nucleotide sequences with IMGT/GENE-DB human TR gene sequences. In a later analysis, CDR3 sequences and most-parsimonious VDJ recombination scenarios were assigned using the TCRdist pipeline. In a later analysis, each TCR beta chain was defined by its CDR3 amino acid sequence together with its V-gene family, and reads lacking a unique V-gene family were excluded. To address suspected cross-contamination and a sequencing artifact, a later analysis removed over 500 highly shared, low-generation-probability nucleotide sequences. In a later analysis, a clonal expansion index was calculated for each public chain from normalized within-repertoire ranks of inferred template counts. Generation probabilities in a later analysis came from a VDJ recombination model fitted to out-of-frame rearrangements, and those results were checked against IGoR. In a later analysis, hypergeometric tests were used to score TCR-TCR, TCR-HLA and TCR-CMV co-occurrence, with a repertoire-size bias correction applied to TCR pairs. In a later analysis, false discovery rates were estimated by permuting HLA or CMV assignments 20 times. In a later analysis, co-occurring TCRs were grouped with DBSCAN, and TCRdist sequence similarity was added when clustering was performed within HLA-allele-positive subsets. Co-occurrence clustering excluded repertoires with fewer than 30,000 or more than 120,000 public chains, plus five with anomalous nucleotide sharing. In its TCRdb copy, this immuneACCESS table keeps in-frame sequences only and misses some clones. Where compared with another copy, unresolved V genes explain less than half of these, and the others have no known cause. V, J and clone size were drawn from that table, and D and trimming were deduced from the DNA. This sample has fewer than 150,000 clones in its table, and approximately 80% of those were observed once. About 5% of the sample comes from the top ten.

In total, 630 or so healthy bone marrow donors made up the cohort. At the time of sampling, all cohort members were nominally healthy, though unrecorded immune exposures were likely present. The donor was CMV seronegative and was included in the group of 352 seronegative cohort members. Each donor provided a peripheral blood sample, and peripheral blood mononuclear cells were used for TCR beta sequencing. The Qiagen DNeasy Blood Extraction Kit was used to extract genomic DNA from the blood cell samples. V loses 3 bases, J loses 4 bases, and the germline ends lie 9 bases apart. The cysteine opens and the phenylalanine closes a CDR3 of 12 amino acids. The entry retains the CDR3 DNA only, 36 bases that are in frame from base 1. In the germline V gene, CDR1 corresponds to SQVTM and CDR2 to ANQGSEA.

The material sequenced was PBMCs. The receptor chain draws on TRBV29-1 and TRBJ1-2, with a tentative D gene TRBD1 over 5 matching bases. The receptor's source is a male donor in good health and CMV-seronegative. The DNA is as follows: TGCAGCGTTGATGACAGATTCTATGGCTACACCTTC. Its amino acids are CSVDDRFYGYTF.